A single sample gave rise to the 21 T cell receptor beta chains below, sequenced in a study of T cell responses to AZD1222 COVID-19 vaccine. Clones were read by immunoSEQ multiplex PCR, and TCRdb kept only the in-frame ones, dropping some. The repertoire holds some 80,000 clones, about 80% seen once, with 25% to 30% in the top ten. This specimen consisted of peripheral blood, obtained 28 days after the second dose of the MenACWY control vaccine. These receptors all stem from an adult who received the MenACWY meningococcal vaccine as a control.

This clone was picked up a small number of times. The chain is built from TRBV9 and TRBJ2-2, with no clear D. The V and J ends lost 3 bases and 0 bases respectively, with 12 bases between them. CDR3 length: 16 residues. CDR1 and CDR2 (germline): SGDLS, YYNGEE. CDR3: CASSADLRSNTGELFF. CDR3 sequence (DNA): TGTGCCAGCAGCGCCGACTTAAGATCGAACACCGGGGAGCTGTTTTTT.

The V and J genes are TRBV27 and TRBJ2-2; tentatively, D is TRBD1 (5 bases). The V end lost 3 bases, the J end lost 6 bases, and 14 bases lay between the germline ends. The germline gives CDR1 MNHEY, CDR2 SMNVEV (reference sequence). The CDR3 is 15 amino acids. CDR3 loop: CASSFSPGLPGELFF. CDR3 sequence (DNA): TGTGCCAGCAGTTTTTCGCCAGGGCTTCCCGGGGAGCTGTTTTTT.

The chain carries TRBV3-1 (or the pseudogene TRBV3-2) and TRBJ1-1; no reliable D call. Germline CDR1 is LGHDT and CDR2 is YNNKEL (reference sequence). CDR3 length equals 13 residues. V was trimmed by 3 bases and J by 0 bases, leaving 5 bases between them. CDR3 amino acids: CASSQGMNTEAFF. CDR3 DNA sequence: TGTGCCAGCAGCCAGGGGATGAACACTGAAGCTTTCTTT.

This chain joins TRBV4-3 and TRBJ2-1, with D hard to call. The CDR3 is 12 residues long. V was pared by 1 base and J by 7 bases, with 5 bases between. Germline CDR1 LGHNA, CDR2 YSLEER. DNA for the CDR3: TGCGCCAGCAGCCAAGCCGGGAATGAGCAGTTCTTC. This encodes CASSQAGNEQFF.

The chain employs TRBV7-2 and TRBJ1-2; weak D call: TRBD1 (5 bases). V was pared by 1 base and J by 1 base, with 10 bases between. Germline V gene sequence: CDR1 SGHTA, CDR2 FQGNSA. This CDR3 has 15 amino acids. CDR3 sequence: CASSLVGRDNYGYTF. CDR3 coding DNA: TGTGCCAGCAGCTTAGTTGGCAGGGATAACTATGGCTACACCTTC.

The chain combines TRBV6-1 with TRBJ1-2; D possibly corresponds to TRBD1 (6 bases). In germline, CDR1 is MNHNS, CDR2 SASEGT. The length of the CDR3 is 16 residues. Trimming removed 4 bases from V and 5 bases from J, with 20 bases in between. In DNA form, the CDR3 reads TGTGCCAGCAGTGCCCTAGGGGACATCAGGGGATATGGCTACACCTTC. This translates into CASSALGDIRGYGYTF.

This chain joins TRBV16 and TRBJ1-6, with a possible D match to TRBD1 (6 bases). The CDR3 length is 18 residues. CDR1 is KGHSY and CDR2 is FQNENV in the germline V gene. The V end was cut by 4 bases, the J end by 0 bases, with 16 bases between. The CDR3 loop reads CASSRFNRQASYNSPLHF. As DNA, the CDR3 is TGTGCCAGCAGCCGCTTTAACCGACAGGCCTCCTATAATTCACCCCTCCACTTT.

V is TRBV19 and J is TRBJ1-5, with D possibly matching TRBD1 (6 bases). The germline V gene encodes CDR1 LNHDA and CDR2 SQIVND (reference sequence). The CDR3 is made up of 15 amino acids. Trimming stripped 4 bases from V and 1 base from J, with 11 bases between. As DNA, the CDR3 is TGTGCCAGTAGTAAGGGGGAAGCGAGCAATCAGCCCCAGCATTTT. This translates into CASSKGEASNQPQHF.

The V gene is TRBV7-3, the J gene TRBJ2-1, with D perhaps assigned TRBD1 or TRBD2 (7 bases each). Germline assignment: CDR1 SGHTA and CDR2 FQGTGA. The CDR3 runs 15 residues. V dropped 5 bases and J dropped 6 bases, with 17 bases sitting between them. For the CDR3, the DNA is TGTGCCAGCAGCGCCGCAGGGGGGGACCTCAATGAGCAGTTCTTC. Translated, it gives CASSAAGGDLNEQFF.

The V call is TRBV18, the J call TRBJ2-7; the match to TRBD2 covers 8 bases. The V gene end was trimmed by 6 bases and the J gene end by 2 bases; junction bases not matched to a gene: 9. This CDR3 is 15 amino acids long. The germline gives CDR1 KGHSH, CDR2 LQKENI. Here the CDR3 DNA reads TGTGCCAGCTCCCAGACCGGGACTAGTCCCTACGAGCAGTACTTC. This gives the protein CASSQTGTSPYEQYF.

The CDR3 spells CASSYSFKGGELFF. The CDR3, as DNA: TGTGCCAGCAGTTACTCTTTTAAAGGCGGGGAGCTGTTTTTT. The chain employs TRBV6-2 or TRBV6-3 and TRBJ2-2; the D is unclear. V was pared by 0 bases and J by 7 bases, with 9 bases between. The CDR3 is 14 residues long. Germline assignment: CDR1 MNHEY and CDR2 SVGEGT.

The chain is built from TRBV5-6 and TRBJ1-6, with D tentatively TRBD1 (5 bases). Germline CDR1 is SGHDT and CDR2 is YYEEEE. V lost 5 bases and J 8 bases, leaving 17 bases between the germline ends. This CDR3 contains 15 residues. CDR3 loop: CASSSSLRRDSPLHF. The DNA of the CDR3 is TGTGCCAGCAGTTCTTCTTTGCGCAGGGATTCACCCCTCCACTTT.

The CDR3 nucleotides are TGTGCCAGCAGCCGCGGGGACACTAACTATGGCTACACCTTC. This translates into CASSRGDTNYGYTF. The chain is built from TRBV5-5 and TRBJ1-2; D is perhaps TRBD1 (6 bases). Between the trimmed V and J ends, which lost 4 bases and 0 bases, there was a span of 10 bases. CDR1 and CDR2 from the germline V gene are SGHKS and YYEKEE (reference sequence). The CDR3 is 14 residues long.

This rearrangement joins TRBV6-5 to TRBJ2-7; tentative D call: TRBD2 (5 bases). The CDR3 loop spans 15 amino acids. In germline, CDR1 is MNHEY, CDR2 SVGAGI. Trimming took 0 bases from V and 2 from J, leaving 11 bases between them. CDR3 sequence reads: CASSYSYGETYEQYF. In nucleotides, the CDR3 is TGTGCCAGCAGTTACTCATACGGGGAAACCTACGAGCAGTACTTC.

This clone appeared once. J is TRBJ2-7 and V is TRBV6-5; no definite D call. CDR3 length: 12 amino acids. Trimming took off 5 bases at V and 5 bases at J, with 10 bases between the two ends. Germline assignment: CDR1 MNHEY and CDR2 SVGAGI. In nucleotides, the CDR3 is TGTGCCAGCAGTCTTTTGTTCGACGAGCAGTACTTC. It translates to CASSLLFDEQYF.

The genes are TRBV10-2 and TRBJ2-7, with D hard to call. The germline V and J ends were trimmed by 4 bases and 2 bases, with 9 bases remaining between them. The germline V gene has CDR1 WSHSY and CDR2 SAAADI. CDR3 size: 13 residues. CDR3: CASSVGGTYEQYF. The CDR3 DNA reads as TGCGCCAGCAGTGTAGGCGGAACCTACGAGCAGTACTTC.

This rearrangement joins TRBV18 to TRBJ2-1; 9 bases map to TRBD1. Trimming cost V 2 bases and J 7 bases; bases outside gene matches: 6. CDR3 length: 15 amino acids. CDR1 is KGHSH, CDR2 LQKENI, per germline. The chain's CDR3 is CASSPGQGRGNEQFF. The DNA of the CDR3 is TGTGCCAGCTCACCAGGACAGGGGAGGGGTAATGAGCAGTTCTTC.

The rearrangement uses TRBV7-9 and TRBJ2-1, with no clear D. Germline CDR1 SEHNR, CDR2 FQNEAQ (reference sequence). The germline V and J ends were trimmed by 1 base and 7 bases, with 8 bases remaining between them. The CDR3 loop spans 13 amino acids. The CDR3 coding sequence is TGTGCCAGCAGCTTAGAAGGGTCGAATGAGCAGTTCTTC. This sequence encodes CASSLEGSNEQFF.

This chain connects TRBV3-1 (or the pseudogene TRBV3-2) to TRBJ2-7; D not resolved. V was cut by 6 bases and J by 7 bases, with 10 bases left in between. Germline V lookup: CDR1 LGHDT, CDR2 YNNKEL (reference sequence). The CDR3 covers 11 residues. The CDR3 sequence: CASSLNGEQYF. CDR3 in DNA: TGTGCCAGCAGTCTCAATGGGGAGCAGTACTTC.

The genes are TRBV4-3 and TRBJ1-1; D is perhaps TRBD1 (5 bases). From germline, CDR1 is LGHNA and CDR2 YSLEER. The germline V and J ends were trimmed by 0 bases and 6 bases, with 17 bases remaining between them. The CDR3 covers 16 residues. In nucleotides, the CDR3 is TGCGCCAGCAGCCAAGAGCAGGGTGTTGGCCCCGCTGAAGCTTTCTTT. It codes for CASSQEQGVGPAEAFF.

V usage is TRBV2 and J usage is TRBJ1-6; no clear D. V was clipped by 6 bases and J by 7 bases, with 10 bases between them. CDR3 length: 13 residues. Germline V lookup: CDR1 SNHLY, CDR2 FYNNEI. In DNA, the CDR3 is TGTGCCAGCAGCGCAATACAGAATTCACCCCTCCACTTT. Protein product: CASSAIQNSPLHF.